A selection of T cell receptor beta chains follows, all from one sample in a study of beta chain features in type 1 diabetes. Here immunoSEQ multiplex PCR was the method, and the copy in TCRdb shows in-frame clones only, minus some. This sample yields 240,000 or so clones, of which 27% are seen a single time; approximately 4% belongs to the top ten. Source material: central memory CD4+ T cells from blood. All receptors derive from a man aged 30-40 years in good health. CDR3s include the opening cysteine and the closing phenylalanine or tryptophan. Fields, in order: V gene, CDR3 length, CDR3 protein.

TRBV5-6 13 CASSRLAGAKQFF
TRBV9 16 CASSLTSGYGTDTQYF
TRBV29-1 12 CSGGTASYEQYF
TRBV27 12 CASSFGAGEAFF
TRBV15 14 CATSGSSYNSPLHF
TRBV6-5 14 CASNIQGWTGELFF
TRBV30 16 CAWSGSSWCGTDTQYF
TRBV1 15 CTSSQDFRGNQPQHF
TRBV18 13 CATTFTYQETQYF
TRBV11-1 14 CASSIRQGNTEAFF